The clone carrying this T cell receptor (beta chain) was detected many times. Its target is not known. This sample was taken from a study of response to subunit inactivated influenza vaccine. General study points: Each seasonal influenza vaccination recruits few new T cells, the authors suggested.

One entry per CDR3 protein, called by TCRdb with MiXCR from the RT-PCR reads. Counted here are 500,000 to 550,000 distinct CDR3 sequences, approximately 6.9% occurring once; the ten biggest clones make up roughly 13%. The TCR was taken from a man between 50 and 75 years old who received an inactivated influenza vaccine. The starting material was PBMCs from blood, obtained 23 months after vaccination.

The CDR3 is CASSEGTFSTDTQYF. Here the CDR3 DNA reads TGTGCCAGCAGCGAGGGGACCTTCAGCACAGATACGCAGTATTTT. V usage is TRBV9 and J usage is TRBJ2-3; D could derive from TRBD1 or TRBD2 (5 bases each). The V end was cut by 3 bases, the J end by 0 bases, with 11 bases between. The germline CDR1 and CDR2 sequences are SGDLS and YYNGEE. The CDR3 consists of 15 residues.